Below are 23 T cell receptor beta chains sequenced from a single sample in a study of technical replicates of blood from several donors. Repertoires were generated with immunoSEQ multiplex PCR, while TCRdb's copy carries only in-frame clones and drops some. The repertoire holds around 72,000 clones, with approximately 89% as singletons. Sequenced material: PBMCs. Receptor source: a human donor in good health. Some clones in this sample may be carry-over from other donors' samples.

The V call is TRBV6-6, the J call TRBJ2-5; weak D call: TRBD2 (6 bases). The length of the CDR3 is 15 residues. CDR1 is MNHNY, CDR2 SVGAGI, per germline (reference sequence). The ends were cut back, 5 bases at V and 2 bases at J, with 15 bases in the middle. CDR3 loop: CASSNRGGGQETQYF. CDR3 sequence (DNA): TGTGCCAGCAGTAACCGCGGTGGAGGGCAAGAGACCCAGTACTTC.

This clone has only one observation. The CDR3 sequence is CASSQVQGPWEQYF. CDR3 in DNA: TGCGCCAGCAGCCAAGTGCAGGGCCCATGGGAGCAGTACTTC. The chain employs TRBV4-3 and TRBJ2-7; perhaps TRBD1 as D (5 bases). Trimming stripped 1 base from V and 7 bases from J, with 14 bases between. The length of the CDR3 is 14 residues. Germline lookup yields CDR1 LGHNA and CDR2 YSLEER.

The rearrangement uses TRBV6-5 and TRBJ2-3, with TRBD2 as a possible D gene (6 bases). Germline CDR1 is MNHEY and CDR2 is SVGAGI. V was trimmed by 8 bases and J by 6 bases, leaving 18 bases between them. The CDR3 is 14 residues long. CDR3 in amino acids: CASSSGDLSDTQYF. CDR3 coding DNA: TGTGCCAGCTCCTCGGGGGACCTTAGCGATACGCAGTATTTT.

V usage is TRBV19 and J usage is TRBJ2-5; 12 bases agree with TRBD1. Losses at the gene ends were 7 bases for V and 5 bases for J; bases not matched to a gene: 5. Germline CDR1 LNHDA, CDR2 SQIVND (reference sequence). This CDR3 region has 14 residues. The CDR3: CASTPGQGAETQYF. The CDR3 DNA sequence: TGTGCCAGTACACCGGGACAGGGGGCGGAGACCCAGTACTTC.

The rearrangement uses TRBV4-3 and TRBJ2-7; the D is unclear. CDR3 length: 16 amino acids. The V gene lost 0 bases and the J gene lost 1 base, with 13 bases spanning the gap. Germline V gives CDR1 LGHNA, CDR2 YSLEER. This CDR3 reads CASSQDAAGTSYEQYF. CDR3 DNA: TGCGCCAGCAGCCAAGATGCGGCCGGTACTTCCTACGAGCAGTACTTC.

This rearrangement joins TRBV7-2 to TRBJ2-1; possible D gene TRBD1, 5 bases. This CDR3 region has 15 residues. Germline V CDR1 and CDR2: SGHTA, FQGNSA. Trimming pared 5 bases from V and 10 bases from J, leaving 21 bases between. The CDR3 sequence: CASSPAGKQFGEQFF. The CDR3 DNA is TGTGCCAGCAGCCCAGCAGGGAAACAATTCGGGGAGCAGTTCTTC. Drawing the rest from reference TRBV7-2 and TRBJ2-1, the complete variable domain is GAGVSQSPSNKVTEKGKDVELRCDPISGHTALYWYRQSLGQGLEFLIYFQGNSAPDKSGLPSDRFSAERTGGSVSTLTIQRTQQEDSAVYLCASSPAGKQFGEQFFGPGTRLTVL.

The chain uses TRBV5-1 and TRBJ2-3, with TRBD1 matching over 8 bases. With V trimmed by 4 bases and J by 1 base, 2 bases remained unmatched. This CDR3 contains 14 residues. Germline values: CDR1 SGHRS, CDR2 YFSETQ. CDR3 amino acids: CASSDRGGTDTQYF. DNA for the CDR3: TGCGCCAGCAGCGACAGGGGCGGCACAGATACGCAGTATTTT.

The chain carries TRBV6-5 and TRBJ1-1; 8 bases are a match to TRBD1. The CDR3 runs to 15 residues. Germline loops: CDR1 MNHEY, CDR2 SVGAGI. After removal of 8 bases from V and 4 bases from J, the junction contained 12 bases not matched to a gene. CDR3 coding DNA: TGTGCCAGCTTCGCCCCCAACGGACAGGGCACTGAAGCTTTCTTT. Translated, it gives CASFAPNGQGTEAFF.

This sequence joins TRBV19 and TRBJ2-1, with D maybe TRBD1 (5 bases). This CDR3 contains 14 residues. The germline V and J ends were trimmed by 5 bases and 7 bases, with 15 bases remaining between them. CDR1 and CDR2 from the germline V gene are LNHDA and SQIVND (reference sequence). Here the CDR3 reads CASSPRVGQNEQFF. DNA for the CDR3: TGTGCCAGTAGTCCCCGAGTGGGGCAAAATGAGCAGTTCTTC.

The chain links TRBV7-9 to TRBJ1-1; D is ambiguous. The CDR3 is made up of 14 amino acids. The V and J ends lost 5 bases and 1 base respectively, with 11 bases between them. The germline V gene encodes CDR1 SEHNR and CDR2 FQNEAQ (reference sequence). CDR3 DNA sequence: TGTGCCAGCAGCCCATCGAGCACGAACACTGAAGCTTTCTTT. Translated, it gives CASSPSSTNTEAFF.

V is TRBV19 and J is TRBJ2-7, with TRBD2 matching over 12 bases. This CDR3 is 17 amino acids long. V lost 1 base to trimming and J lost 1 base; unmatched junction nucleotides: 5. Germline CDR1 and CDR2: LNHDA and SQIVND (reference sequence). CDR3 residues: CASSIATGTSGSYEQYF. The CDR3 nucleotides are TGTGCCAGTAGTATAGCGACCGGGACTAGCGGGTCCTACGAGCAGTACTTC.

The gene calls are TRBV19 and TRBJ2-1; TRBD1 matches at 9 bases. Trimming at V came to 2 bases and at J to 9 bases, leaving 14 bases not matched to a gene. The CDR3 has 17 amino acids. Germline CDR1 is LNHDA and CDR2 is SQIVND (reference sequence). The CDR3 coding sequence is TGTGCCAGTAGTATACCCGGGACAGGGTGGGGATCCAGTGAGCAGTTCTTC. Translated: CASSIPGTGWGSSEQFF.

The chain recombines TRBV19 with TRBJ1-4, with D unclear. The CDR3 consists of 14 residues. CDR1 and CDR2 (germline): LNHDA, SQIVND (reference sequence). Trimming pared 0 bases from V and 11 bases from J, leaving 13 bases between. The chain's CDR3 is CASSIEGRTEKLFF. CDR3 nucleotide sequence: TGTGCCAGTAGTATAGAGGGCAGAACCGAGAAACTGTTTTTT. Filled out from reference TRBV19 and TRBJ1-4, the complete variable domain reads DGGITQSPKYLFRKEGQNVTLSCEQNLNHDAMYWYRQDPGQGLRLIYYSQIVNDFQKGDIAEGYSVSREKKESFPLTVTSAQKNPTAFYLCASSIEGRTEKLFFGSGTQLSVL.

The chain links TRBV15 to TRBJ2-7; TRBD1 matches at 7 bases. The CDR3 contains 17 residues. The V and J ends lost 6 bases and 6 bases, in that order; junction bases with no gene match: 20. Germline CDR1 reads LNHNV; CDR2 reads YYDKDF (reference sequence). CDR3 residues: CATRNTAGTDLGGEQYF. DNA for the CDR3: TGTGCCACCAGAAACACCGCCGGGACAGACCTAGGTGGCGAGCAGTACTTC.

CDR3 amino acids: CASRGRGATYNEQFF. The CDR3, as DNA: TGTGCCAGTCGAGGTCGGGGGGCAACCTACAATGAGCAGTTCTTC. The rearrangement links TRBV19 to TRBJ2-1, with TRBD2 as a possible D gene (7 bases). This CDR3 comprises 15 residues. CDR1 is LNHDA, CDR2 SQIVND, per germline (reference sequence). Trimming left V 8 bases short and J 2 bases short, with 16 bases between. The whole variable domain, remainder taken from reference TRBV19 and TRBJ2-1, is DGGITQSPKYLFRKEGQNVTLSCEQNLNHDAMYWYRQDPGQGLRLIYYSQIVNDFQKGDIAEGYSVSREKKESFPLTVTSAQKNPTAFYLCASRGRGATYNEQFFGPGTRLTVL.

This sequence joins TRBV19 and TRBJ1-1; 8 bases are shared with TRBD1. The CDR3 loop spans 13 amino acids. The trim removed 4 bases at V and 4 bases at J, leaving 2 bases unmatched. Germline-derived CDR1 and CDR2 are LNHDA and SQIVND (reference sequence). The DNA for the CDR3 is TGTGCCAGTAGTACAGGGACAGGCACTGAAGCTTTCTTT. This translates into CASSTGTGTEAFF.

The chain carries TRBV2 and TRBJ2-1; D is perhaps TRBD1 (5 bases). This CDR3 has 11 residues. From germline, CDR1 is SNHLY and CDR2 FYNNEI. V lost 7 bases and J lost 7, with 8 bases in between. CDR3 protein: CASTDSNEQFF. In nucleotides, the CDR3 is TGTGCCAGCACCGACAGTAATGAGCAGTTCTTC.

The chain has TRBV5-4 and TRBJ2-4, with 7 bases matching TRBD2. Germline CDR1 reads SGHNT; CDR2 reads YYREEE (reference sequence). The length of the CDR3 is 15 residues. J gave up 6 bases and V 2 bases, and 8 bases lay outside the gene matches. CDR3 loop: CASSFSHPGGNIQYF. Here the CDR3 DNA reads TGTGCCAGCAGCTTCTCGCATCCGGGGGGAAACATTCAGTACTTC.

V is TRBV27 and J is TRBJ2-7; D is unclear. Deletions cut 5 bases from V and 2 bases from J, with 16 bases between. The CDR3 is 15 amino acids. CDR1 and CDR2 (germline): MNHEY, SMNVEV (reference sequence). As DNA, the CDR3 is TGTGCCAGCAGTCATAGACGGCAGGAACCCTACGAGCAGTACTTC. Amino acids: CASSHRRQEPYEQYF.

Here the CDR3 DNA reads TGTGCCAGTACCTCAGGGTTGCGACAGCCCCAGCATTTT. Translation: CASTSGLRQPQHF. The chain couples TRBV6-5 to TRBJ1-5; the D gene is possibly TRBD1 (5 bases). Trimming took 9 bases from V and 7 from J, leaving 16 bases between them. Germline CDR1 MNHEY, CDR2 SVGAGI. CDR3 length: 13 residues.

A few counts support this clone. The chain links TRBV4-1 to TRBJ2-1; 10 bases align to TRBD2. With V trimmed by 0 bases and J by 6 bases, 8 bases remained unmatched. The CDR3 contains 17 residues. Germline V gene lookup returns CDR1 MGHRA and CDR2 YSYEKL. The CDR3 sequence: CASSQDPSGSLSNEQFF. CDR3 nucleotide sequence: TGCGCCAGCAGCCAAGATCCTAGCGGGAGTTTGTCCAATGAGCAGTTCTTC.

The chain recombines TRBV19 with TRBJ2-7, with 7 bases fitting TRBD1. The germline V gene has CDR1 LNHDA and CDR2 SQIVND (reference sequence). The V and J ends lost 5 bases and 0 bases, in that order; junction bases with no gene match: 1. The length of the CDR3 is 13 residues. CDR3 sequence: CASSWDSSYEQYF. In DNA, the CDR3 is TGTGCCAGTAGTTGGGACAGCTCCTACGAGCAGTACTTC.

The genes are TRBV6-6 and TRBJ2-3; 9 bases map to TRBD1. From germline, CDR1 is MNHNY and CDR2 SVGAGI (reference sequence). The CDR3 is 13 amino acids. V trimming: 7 bases; J trimming: 5 bases; junction bases outside the gene matches: 4. In nucleotides, the CDR3 is TGTGCCAGCATGACGGGACAGGGAGATACGCAGTATTTT. Translation gives CASMTGQGDTQYF.